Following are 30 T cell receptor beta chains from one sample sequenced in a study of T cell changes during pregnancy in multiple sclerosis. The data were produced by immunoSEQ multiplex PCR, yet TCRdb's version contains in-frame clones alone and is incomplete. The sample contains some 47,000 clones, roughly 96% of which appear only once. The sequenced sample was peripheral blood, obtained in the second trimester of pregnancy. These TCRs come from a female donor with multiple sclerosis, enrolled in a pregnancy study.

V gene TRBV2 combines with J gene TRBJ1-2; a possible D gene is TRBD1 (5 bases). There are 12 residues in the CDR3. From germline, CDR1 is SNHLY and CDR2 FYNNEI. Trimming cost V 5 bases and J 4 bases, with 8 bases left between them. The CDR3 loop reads CASSTGVYGYTF. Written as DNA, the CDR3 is TGTGCCAGCAGTACAGGAGTCTATGGCTACACCTTC.

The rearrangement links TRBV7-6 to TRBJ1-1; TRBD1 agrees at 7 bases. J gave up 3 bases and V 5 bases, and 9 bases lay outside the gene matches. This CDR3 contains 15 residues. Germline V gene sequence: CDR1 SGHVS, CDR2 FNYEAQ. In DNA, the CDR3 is TGTGCCAGCAGCCCGCCGAGGGGGCTGGACACTGAAGCTTTCTTT. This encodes CASSPPRGLDTEAFF.

In DNA form, the CDR3 reads TGTGCCAGCAGTTACTATAGTCGCAGGGAGGACTACGAGCAGTACTTC. Protein sequence: CASSYYSRREDYEQYF. The rearrangement links TRBV6-6 to TRBJ2-7; D is perhaps TRBD2 (6 bases). CDR1 and CDR2 from the germline V gene are MNHNY and SVGAGI (reference sequence). V shed 1 base and J shed 3 bases, with 16 bases lying between them. CDR3 length equals 16 residues.

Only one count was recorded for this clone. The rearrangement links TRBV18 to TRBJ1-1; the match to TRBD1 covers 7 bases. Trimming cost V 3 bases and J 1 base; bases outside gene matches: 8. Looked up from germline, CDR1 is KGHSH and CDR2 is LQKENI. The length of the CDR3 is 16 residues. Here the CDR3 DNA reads TGTGCCAGCTCACCCCTAGGACAGGAAACGAACACTGAAGCTTTCTTT. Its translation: CASSPLGQETNTEAFF.

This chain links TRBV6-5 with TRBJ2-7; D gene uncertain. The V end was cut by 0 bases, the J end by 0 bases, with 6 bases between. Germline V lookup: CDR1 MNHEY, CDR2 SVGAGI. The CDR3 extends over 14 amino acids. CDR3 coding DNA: TGTGCCAGCAGTTACTCGGTCAGCTCCTACGAGCAGTACTTC. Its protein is CASSYSVSSYEQYF.

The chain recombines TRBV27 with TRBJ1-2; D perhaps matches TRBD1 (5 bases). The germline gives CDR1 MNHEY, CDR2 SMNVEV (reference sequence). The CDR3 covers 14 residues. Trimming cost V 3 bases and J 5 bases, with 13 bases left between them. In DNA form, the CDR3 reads TGTGCCAGCAGTTTCGGGGGGGACGCGTATGGCTACACCTTC. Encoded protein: CASSFGGDAYGYTF.

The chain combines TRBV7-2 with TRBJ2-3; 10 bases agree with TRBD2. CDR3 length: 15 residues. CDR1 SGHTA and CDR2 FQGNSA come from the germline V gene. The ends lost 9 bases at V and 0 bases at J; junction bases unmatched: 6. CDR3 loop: CASASGGFSTDTQYF. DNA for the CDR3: TGTGCCAGTGCTAGCGGGGGCTTTAGCACAGATACGCAGTATTTT.

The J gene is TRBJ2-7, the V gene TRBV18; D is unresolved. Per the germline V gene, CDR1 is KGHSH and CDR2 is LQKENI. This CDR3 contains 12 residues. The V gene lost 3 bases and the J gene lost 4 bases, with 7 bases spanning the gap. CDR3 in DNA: TGTGCCAGCTCACCGAACAAGTACGAGCAGTACTTC. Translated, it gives CASSPNKYEQYF.

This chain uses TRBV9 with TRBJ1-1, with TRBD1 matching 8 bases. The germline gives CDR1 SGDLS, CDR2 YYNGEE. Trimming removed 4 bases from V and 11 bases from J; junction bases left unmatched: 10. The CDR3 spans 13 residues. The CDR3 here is CASSLRTGTDAFF. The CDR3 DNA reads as TGTGCCAGCAGCCTTCGGACAGGGACGGATGCTTTCTTT.

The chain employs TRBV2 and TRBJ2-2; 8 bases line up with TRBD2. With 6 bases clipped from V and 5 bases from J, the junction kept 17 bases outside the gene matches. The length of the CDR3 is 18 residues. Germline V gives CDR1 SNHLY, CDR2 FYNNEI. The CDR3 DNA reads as TGTGCCAGCAGCCACAGGACTAGCAGTAGCCAAGGGACCGGGGAGCTGTTTTTT. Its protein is CASSHRTSSSQGTGELFF.

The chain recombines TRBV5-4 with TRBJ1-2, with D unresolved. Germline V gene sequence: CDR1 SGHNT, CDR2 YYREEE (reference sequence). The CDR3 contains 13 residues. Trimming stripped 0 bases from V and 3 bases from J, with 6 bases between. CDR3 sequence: CASSLEHHYGYTF. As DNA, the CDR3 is TGTGCCAGCAGCTTGGAACACCACTATGGCTACACCTTC.

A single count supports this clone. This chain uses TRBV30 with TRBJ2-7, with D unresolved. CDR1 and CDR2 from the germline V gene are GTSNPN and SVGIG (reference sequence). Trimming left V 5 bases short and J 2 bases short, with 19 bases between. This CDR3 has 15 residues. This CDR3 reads CAWASRRGAAYEQYF. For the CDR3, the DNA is TGTGCCTGGGCTTCGAGAAGAGGTGCGGCCTACGAGCAGTACTTC.

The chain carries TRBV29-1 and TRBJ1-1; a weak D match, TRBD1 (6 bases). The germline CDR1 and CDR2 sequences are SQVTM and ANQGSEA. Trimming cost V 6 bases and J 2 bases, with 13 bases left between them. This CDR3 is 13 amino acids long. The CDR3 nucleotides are TGCAGCGTCAAAGGACAGTCTAACACTGAAGCTTTCTTT. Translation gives CSVKGQSNTEAFF.

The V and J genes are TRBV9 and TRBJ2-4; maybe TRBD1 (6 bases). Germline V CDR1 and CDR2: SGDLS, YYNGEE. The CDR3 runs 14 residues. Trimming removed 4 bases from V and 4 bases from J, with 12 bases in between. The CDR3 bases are TGTGCCAGCAGCTTACCGACAGGAAAAAACATTCAGTACTTC. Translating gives CASSLPTGKNIQYF.

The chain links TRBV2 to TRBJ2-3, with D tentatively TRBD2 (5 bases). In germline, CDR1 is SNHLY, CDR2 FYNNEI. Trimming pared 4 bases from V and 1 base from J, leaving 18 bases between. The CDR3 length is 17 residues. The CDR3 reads CASSVAGINLRTDTQYF. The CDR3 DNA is TGTGCCAGCAGTGTTGCGGGCATAAACCTTCGCACAGATACGCAGTATTTT.

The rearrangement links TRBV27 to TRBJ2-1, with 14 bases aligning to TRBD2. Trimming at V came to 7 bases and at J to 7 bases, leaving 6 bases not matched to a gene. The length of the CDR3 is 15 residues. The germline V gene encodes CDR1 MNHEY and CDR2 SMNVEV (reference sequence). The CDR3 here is CASTLGLAGVNEQFF. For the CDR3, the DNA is TGTGCCAGCACCTTGGGACTAGCGGGAGTTAATGAGCAGTTCTTC.

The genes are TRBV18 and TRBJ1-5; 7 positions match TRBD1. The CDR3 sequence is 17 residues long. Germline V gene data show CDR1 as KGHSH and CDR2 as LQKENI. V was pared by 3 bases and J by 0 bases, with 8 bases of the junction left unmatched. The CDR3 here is CASSPQGGQSSNQPQHF. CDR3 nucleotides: TGTGCCAGCTCACCCCAGGGGGGACAGTCTAGCAATCAGCCCCAGCATTTT. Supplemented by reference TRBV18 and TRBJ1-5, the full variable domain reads NAGVMQNPRHLVRRRGQEARLRCSPMKGHSHVYWYRQLPEEGLKFMVYLQKENIIDESGMPKERFSAEFPKEGPSILRIQQVVRGDSAAYFCASSPQGGQSSNQPQHFGDGTRLSIL.

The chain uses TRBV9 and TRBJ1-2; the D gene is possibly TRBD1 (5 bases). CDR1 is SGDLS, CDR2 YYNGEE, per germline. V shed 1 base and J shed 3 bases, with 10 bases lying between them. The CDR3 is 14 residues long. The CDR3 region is CASSVQGADYGYTF. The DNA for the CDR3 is TGTGCCAGCAGCGTACAAGGGGCCGACTATGGCTACACCTTC.

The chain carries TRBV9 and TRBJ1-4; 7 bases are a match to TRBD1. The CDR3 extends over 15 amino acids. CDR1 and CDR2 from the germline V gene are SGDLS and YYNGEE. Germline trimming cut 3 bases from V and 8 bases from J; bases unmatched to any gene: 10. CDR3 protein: CASSEQGRKDEKLFF. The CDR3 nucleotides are TGTGCCAGCAGCGAACAGGGGAGGAAGGACGAAAAACTGTTTTTT.

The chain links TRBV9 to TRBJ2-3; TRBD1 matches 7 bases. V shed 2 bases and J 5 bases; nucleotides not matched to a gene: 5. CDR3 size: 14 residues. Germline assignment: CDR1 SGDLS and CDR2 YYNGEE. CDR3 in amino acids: CASSVDRGRDTQYF. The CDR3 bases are TGTGCCAGCAGCGTTGATAGGGGGCGAGATACGCAGTATTTT. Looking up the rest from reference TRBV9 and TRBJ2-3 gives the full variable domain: DSGVTQTPKHLITATGQRVTLRCSPRSGDLSVYWYQQSLDQGLQFLIQYYNGEERAKGNILERFSAQQFPDLHSELNLSSLELGDSALYFCASSVDRGRDTQYFGPGTRLTVL.

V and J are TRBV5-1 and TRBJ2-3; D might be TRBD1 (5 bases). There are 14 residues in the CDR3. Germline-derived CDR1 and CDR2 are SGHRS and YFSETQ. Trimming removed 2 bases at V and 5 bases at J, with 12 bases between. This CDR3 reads CASSLGQGIDTQYF. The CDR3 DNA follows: TGCGCCAGCAGCTTAGGGCAGGGAATAGATACGCAGTATTTT.

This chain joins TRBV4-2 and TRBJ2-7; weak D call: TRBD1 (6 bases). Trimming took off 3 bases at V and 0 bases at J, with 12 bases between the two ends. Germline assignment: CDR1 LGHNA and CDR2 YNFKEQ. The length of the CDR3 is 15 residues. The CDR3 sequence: CASSHLGQNSYEQYF. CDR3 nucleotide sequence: TGTGCCAGCAGCCACCTAGGACAGAACTCCTACGAGCAGTACTTC.

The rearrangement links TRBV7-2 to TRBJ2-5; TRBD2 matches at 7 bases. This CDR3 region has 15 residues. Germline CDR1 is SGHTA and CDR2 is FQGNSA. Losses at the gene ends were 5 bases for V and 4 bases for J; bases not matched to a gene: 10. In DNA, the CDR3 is TGTGCCAGCAGCACGGGGGGTTCTGTGGTAGAGACCCAGTACTTC. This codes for CASSTGGSVVETQYF.

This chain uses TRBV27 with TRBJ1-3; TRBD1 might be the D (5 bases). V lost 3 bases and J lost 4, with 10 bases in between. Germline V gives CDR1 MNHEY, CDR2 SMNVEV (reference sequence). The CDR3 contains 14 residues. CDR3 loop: CASSFGGTGNTIYF. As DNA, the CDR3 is TGTGCCAGCAGTTTTGGGGGGACGGGAAACACCATATATTTT.

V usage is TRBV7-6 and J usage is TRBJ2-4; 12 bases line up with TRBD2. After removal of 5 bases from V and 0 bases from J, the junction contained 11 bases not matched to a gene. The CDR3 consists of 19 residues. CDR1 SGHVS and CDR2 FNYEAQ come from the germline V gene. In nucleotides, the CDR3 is TGTGCCAGCAGCCCCCGACTAGCGGGGGACCCAGTAGCCAAAAACATTCAGTACTTC. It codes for CASSPRLAGDPVAKNIQYF.

Here the CDR3 DNA reads TGCGCCAGCAGCTTGAGCGGAAGGGCACAAGAGACCCAGTACTTC. Translation: CASSLSGRAQETQYF. The chain combines TRBV5-1 with TRBJ2-5; D is perhaps TRBD2 (5 bases). CDR1 SGHRS and CDR2 YFSETQ come from the germline V gene. The V end lost 1 base, the J end lost 2 bases, and 12 bases lay between the germline ends. The CDR3 has 15 residues. Using reference TRBV5-1 and TRBJ2-5 for the parts outside the CDR3, the full variable domain is KAGVTQTPRYLIKTRGQQVTLSCSPISGHRSVSWYQQTPGQGLQFLFEYFSETQRNKGNFPGRFSGRQFSNSRSEMNVSTLELGDSALYLCASSLSGRAQETQYFGPGTRLLVL.

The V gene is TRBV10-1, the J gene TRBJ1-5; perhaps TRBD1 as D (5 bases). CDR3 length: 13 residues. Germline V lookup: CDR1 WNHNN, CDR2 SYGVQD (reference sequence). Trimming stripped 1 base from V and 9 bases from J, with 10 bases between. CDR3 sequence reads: CASSEFSGGPQHF. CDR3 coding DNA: TGCGCCAGCAGTGAGTTCAGCGGGGGGCCCCAGCATTTT.

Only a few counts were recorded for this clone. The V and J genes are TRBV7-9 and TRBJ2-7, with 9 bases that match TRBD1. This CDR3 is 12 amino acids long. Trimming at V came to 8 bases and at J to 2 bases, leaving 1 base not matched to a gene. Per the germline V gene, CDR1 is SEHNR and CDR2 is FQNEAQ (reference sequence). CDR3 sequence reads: CASRDRAYEQYF. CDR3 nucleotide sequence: TGTGCCAGCCGGGACAGGGCCTACGAGCAGTACTTC.

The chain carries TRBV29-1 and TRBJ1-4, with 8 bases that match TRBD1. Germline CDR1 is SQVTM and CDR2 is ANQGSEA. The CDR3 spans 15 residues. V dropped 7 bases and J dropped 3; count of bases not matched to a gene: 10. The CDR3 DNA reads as TGCAGCGCCGAGGACAGGGTGGGAGCTAATGAAAAACTGTTTTTT. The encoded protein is CSAEDRVGANEKLFF.

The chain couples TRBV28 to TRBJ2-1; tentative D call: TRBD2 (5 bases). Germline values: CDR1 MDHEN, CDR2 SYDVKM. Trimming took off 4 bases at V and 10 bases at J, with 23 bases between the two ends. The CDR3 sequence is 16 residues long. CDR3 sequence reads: CASSSGGWGGGLEQFF. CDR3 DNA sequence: TGTGCCAGCAGTTCCGGTGGGTGGGGTGGAGGTCTAGAGCAGTTCTTC.